Below, 28 T cell receptor beta chains from the same sample are listed, as sequenced in a study of tumor and adjacent non-tumor tissue in lung cancer. TCRbeta libraries were built with three rounds of nested PCR, modified from ARM-PCR. One entry per CDR3 protein results from TCRdb running MiXCR on the multiplex PCR reads. There are 60,000 to 80,000 distinct CDR3 sequences in the sample; roughly 70% occur only once, and roughly a quarter lies in the top ten. No cell sorting was done before RNA was extracted from the tissue. Distant lung tissue was collected more than 3 cm away from the tumor edge. The source material was distant non-tumor lung tissue. The receptor set was obtained from a woman aged 45 to 65 with non-small cell lung cancer.

On this clonotype itself: A read error may be the cause here, since a much bigger clone is one base away. The chain combines TRBV4-1 with TRBJ2-4; D possibly uses TRBD1 or TRBD2 (6 bases each). This CDR3 comprises 15 residues. The germline gives CDR1 MGHRA, CDR2 YSYEKL. The CDR3 coding sequence is TGCTCCAGCAGCCAAGGGGGGCTAGCCAAAAACATTCAGTACTTC. It specifies CSSSQGGLAKNIQYF.

The chain joins TRBV7-8 to TRBJ2-6, with D perhaps TRBD1 (5 bases). The CDR3 contains 16 residues. Trimming shortened V by 4 bases and J by 0 bases, and 10 bases separated the two germline ends. Germline CDR1 is SGHVS and CDR2 is FQNEAQ. DNA of the CDR3: TGTGCCAGCAGCTACCAGGGCGTCTCTGGGGCCAACGTCCTGACTTTC. This codes for CASSYQGVSGANVLTF.

The sample holds a few counts of this clonotype. The chain links TRBV10-3 to TRBJ2-1, with 7 nucleotides matching TRBD1. Germline CDR1 and CDR2: ENHRY and SYGVKD. Unmatched junction bases numbered 9, after V lost 0 bases and J lost 4 bases. CDR3 length: 17 residues. This CDR3 reads CAISESPRGTDYNEQFF. CDR3 coding DNA: TGTGCCATCAGTGAGTCGCCCCGAGGGACAGATTACAATGAGCAGTTCTTC.

Concerning this clonotype itself: Because the CDR3's place on the DNA is in doubt, the DNA is left out and the CDR3 is given as listed by TCRdb. This rearrangement joins TRBV6-2 or TRBV6-3 to TRBJ2-2. The CDR3 contains 14 residues when both ends are counted. In germline, CDR1 is MNHEY, CDR2 SVGEGT. This chain's CDR3 is CASNLAVETGELFF.

As for this clonotype: The conserved closing phenylalanine or tryptophan is absent in this CDR3, likely reflecting a read error. This sequence joins TRBV6-5 and TRBJ1-6; a possible D gene is TRBD1 (6 bases). Germline CDR1 reads MNHEY; CDR2 reads SVGAGI. This CDR3 spans 14 amino acids. This CDR3 reads CVSKGVRFHSPLHS. CDR3 in DNA: TGTGTCAGCAAGGGGGTCCGGTTCCATTCACCCCTCCACTCT.

A word on this clonotype: At one of its ends the junction is not consistent with the germline gene, which may arise from a read error. The chain carries TRBV4-1 and TRBJ2-5; either TRBD1 or TRBD2 may fit D (5 bases each). This CDR3 contains 12 residues. Germline CDR1 reads MGHRA; CDR2 reads YSYEKL. The CDR3 loop reads CASSQDREIQYF. The CDR3 bases are TGCGCCAGCAGCCAAGACAGGGAGATCCAGTACTTC.

The V and J genes are TRBV4-3 and TRBJ2-5; D is unresolved. Germline CDR1 reads LGHNA; CDR2 reads YSLEER. V lost 0 bases to trimming and J lost 4 bases, with 12 bases between them. The CDR3 is 15 residues long. In nucleotides, the CDR3 is TGCGCCAGCAGCCAAGATTACAGTCCCACAGAGACCCAGTACTTC. Residues: CASSQDYSPTETQYF.

Comments on this clonotype: Germline and junction disagree at one end, which may indicate a read error. This chain joins TRBV11-3 and TRBJ2-3; D may be TRBD1 or TRBD2 (6 bases each). CDR1 is SGHNT, CDR2 YENEEA, per germline. CDR3 size: 14 residues. In DNA form, the CDR3 reads TGTACCAGCAGCATAGCTACAGGGACTGATACGCAGTATTTC. Its protein is CTSSIATGTDTQYF.

Comments on this clonotype: Since a much larger clone is just one base distant, this may be a read error. This sequence joins TRBV6-2 or TRBV6-3 and TRBJ1-1, with no clear D. This CDR3 comprises 15 residues. CDR1 and CDR2 (germline): MNHEY, SVGEGT. CDR3 coding DNA: TGTTCCAGCAGCCATCTCGATTTGGGAATGCTGGGGGCTTTCTTT. Amino acids: CSSSHLDLGMLGAFF.

Concerning this clonotype: At one end the junction does not follow the germline gene, possibly because of a read error. The chain employs TRBV14 and TRBJ1-5; D uncertain. Germline CDR1 SGHDN, CDR2 FVKESK. This CDR3 is 13 amino acids long. As DNA, the CDR3 is TGTGCCAGTAGCCAAACCGAATCGCGGCCCCAGCATTTT. Encoded protein: CASSQTESRPQHF.

This clonotype appeared a few times. This may be a read error: a much more frequent sequence differs by one nucleotide. This sequence joins TRBV12-3 or TRBV12-4 and TRBJ1-6; a possible D gene is TRBD1 (6 bases). The length of the CDR3 is 12 residues. Deletions cut 6 bases from V and 14 bases from J, with 14 bases between. The CDR3 loop is CASSTGFSALHF. In nucleotides, the CDR3 is TGTGCCAGCAGCACAGGGTTCTCAGCCCTCCACTTT.

Turning to this clonotype: One end of the junction does not line up with germline, which may come from a read error. The rearrangement links TRBV6-2 or TRBV6-3 to TRBJ2-5; D is ambiguous. The germline gives CDR1 MNHEY, CDR2 SVGEGT. The CDR3 covers 11 residues. CDR3 sequence: CASSYVETQYF. The CDR3 DNA is TGTGCCAGCAGTTACGTGGAGACTCAGTACTTC.

On this clonotype: One junction end does not reproduce the germline sequence, and a read error may be involved. The chain links TRBV6-1 to TRBJ2-1; TRBD2 aligns across 9 bases. CDR3 length: 14 amino acids. In germline, CDR1 is MNHNS, CDR2 SASEGT. Here the CDR3 DNA reads TGTGCCAGCAGTATAGCGGGGGTACACAATGAGCAGTTATTC. This gives the protein CASSIAGVHNEQLF.

This clonotype was seen at least ten times. V is TRBV4-1 and J is TRBJ2-3, with a tentative D call TRBD1 (6 bases). With 1 base removed from V and 6 bases from J, the gap between germline ends came to 14 bases. This CDR3 is 15 amino acids long. Germline CDR1 MGHRA, CDR2 YSYEKL. The DNA of the CDR3 is TGCGCCAGCAGCCAAGGGGACACATATACCGATACGCAGTATTTT. It codes for CASSQGDTYTDTQYF.

This clonotype was counted a single time. A read error may account for a junction end that differs from germline. The chain carries TRBV11-2 and TRBJ2-1, with 11 bases aligning to TRBD2. The CDR3 extends over 14 amino acids. From germline, CDR1 is SGHAT and CDR2 FQNNGV. The CDR3 DNA reads TGTACCAGCAGCTTAGCGGGGGGGTTGAGTGAGCAGTTCTTC. This codes for CTSSLAGGLSEQFF.

As concerns this clonotype: The junction and the germline gene differ at one end; a read error may be behind it. The chain employs TRBV11-2 and TRBJ2-2, with a possible D match to TRBD1 (5 bases). The CDR3 covers 14 residues. The germline gives CDR1 SGHAT, CDR2 FQNNGV. CDR3 loop: CASRLGQLGGELFF. The CDR3 DNA is TGTGCCAGCCGCTTAGGACAATTAGGCGGGGAGCTGTTTTTT.

Concerning this clonotype itself: A read error is likely, as this CDR3 ends without the conserved phenylalanine or tryptophan. The chain joins TRBV11-1 to TRBJ1-2; D might be TRBD1 (5 bases). This CDR3 region has 15 residues. Germline loops: CDR1 SGHAT, CDR2 FQDESV (reference sequence). The CDR3 here is CASSFEGIVPYCYTL. CDR3 DNA: TGTGCCAGCAGCTTCGAGGGGATAGTCCCCTATTGCTACACCTTA.

V usage is TRBV11-2 and J usage is TRBJ2-7; the D gene is possibly TRBD1 (7 bases). V gave up 1 base and J gave up 9 bases, with 19 bases separating them. Germline loops: CDR1 SGHAT, CDR2 FQNNGV. The CDR3 is 15 amino acids. In DNA, the CDR3 is TGTGCCAGCAGCTTAGTTCCAGGGGGGATTGGGGGGCAGTACTTC. It encodes CASSLVPGGIGGQYF.

The table lists this clonotype with a few counts. The chain is built from TRBV6-2 or TRBV6-3 and TRBJ2-7, with 8 bases that match TRBD1. The CDR3 is 15 amino acids. V lost 4 bases and J lost 5; bases outside the gene matches: 10. Germline V CDR1 and CDR2: MNHEY, SVGEGT. CDR3: CASSSYGQGGNEQYF. In DNA form, the CDR3 reads TGTGCCAGCAGTTCCTACGGACAGGGTGGAAACGAGCAGTACTTC.

As regards this clonotype: Sequence at one end of the junction differs from germline and may be a read error. The rearrangement uses TRBV6-5 and TRBJ2-7; D could derive from TRBD1 or TRBD2 (5 bases each). The CDR3 length is 15 residues. The germline CDR1 and CDR2 sequences are MNHEY and SVGAGI. The CDR3 sequence is CTSSYRKGPSYEQYF. The CDR3 DNA follows: TGTACCAGCAGCTATAGGAAGGGACCCTCCTACGAGCAGTACTTC.

The V and J genes are TRBV28 and TRBJ2-7; no definite D call. V lost 5 bases, J lost 4 bases, and 9 bases lay in between. Germline CDR1 and CDR2: MDHEN and SYDVKM. The CDR3 loop spans 12 amino acids. The CDR3 protein is CASSHPTYEQYF. The CDR3 DNA reads as TGTGCCAGCAGTCATCCCACGTACGAGCAGTACTTC.

Details on this clonotype: A much larger clone lies a single base off, so this may be a read error. The chain has TRBV10-2 and TRBJ1-2, with D tentatively TRBD1 (6 bases). The CDR3 covers 14 residues. CDR1 is WSHSY, CDR2 SAAADI, per germline. Trimming took 0 bases from V and 10 from J, leaving 15 bases between them. CDR3: CASSESRGGPDYTF. The CDR3 DNA follows: TGCGCCAGCAGTGAGTCCAGAGGGGGACCGGACTACACCTTC.

Comments on this clonotype: The conserved final phenylalanine or tryptophan is absent from the CDR3, which likely points to a read error. Because the CDR3's place on the DNA is in doubt, the DNA is left out and the CDR3 is given as listed by TCRdb. The J gene is TRBJ2-1, the V gene TRBV20-1. The CDR3 is 13 residues long, counting both termini. Germline V gene data show CDR1 as DFQATT and CDR2 as SNEGSKA (reference sequence). This CDR3 is CSARGGVLAEQFS.

The rearrangement joins TRBV11-2 to TRBJ2-7; tentative D call: TRBD2 (5 bases). Germline CDR1 SGHAT, CDR2 FQNNGV. The CDR3 totals 18 residues. Trimming shortened V by 2 bases and J by 0 bases, and 20 bases separated the two germline ends. The CDR3 coding sequence is TGTGCCAGCAGCTTAACCCCACTAGAGGGAAGTAGCTCCTACGAGCAGTACTTC. This encodes CASSLTPLEGSSSYEQYF.

This clonotype was observed at least ten times. The rearrangement links TRBV29-1 to TRBJ1-1; D is ambiguous. Germline CDR1 is SQVTM and CDR2 is ANQGSEA. V shed 4 bases and J shed 2 bases, with 14 bases lying between them. The CDR3 is made up of 14 amino acids. The chain's CDR3 is CSVVRRNVNTEAFF. For the CDR3, the DNA is TGCAGCGTTGTGAGACGGAATGTTAACACTGAAGCTTTCTTT.

CDR3 nucleotide sequence: TGTGCCAGCAGTTGGGCATTTGCCAGGAACACTGAAGCTTTCTTT. This codes for CASSWAFARNTEAFF. This chain links TRBV28 with TRBJ1-1; D is unresolved. Trimming left V 4 bases short and J 1 base short, with 13 bases between. The CDR3 is 15 residues long. The germline CDR1 and CDR2 sequences are MDHEN and SYDVKM.

This clonotype was counted between two and nine times. Lacking the conserved final phenylalanine or tryptophan, this CDR3 likely reflects a read error. V gene TRBV4-1 combines with J gene TRBJ1-1; tentative D call: TRBD1 (6 bases). Germline CDR1 reads MGHRA; CDR2 reads YSYEKL. This CDR3 has 16 amino acids. Trimming left V 2 bases short and J 4 bases short, with 17 bases between. This chain's CDR3 is CASSQNLHRVGTEAFY. CDR3 DNA: TGCGCCAGCAGCCAAAATCTCCACAGGGTCGGCACTGAAGCTTTCTAT.

A word on this clonotype: The junction departs from germline at one end; a sequencing error may be responsible. This sequence joins TRBV11-2 and TRBJ1-1, with D maybe TRBD1 (5 bases). This CDR3 region has 14 residues. Germline CDR1 and CDR2: SGHAT and FQNNGV. The CDR3 loop is CASSPGAENTESIF. The CDR3 coding sequence is TGCGCCAGCAGCCCCGGGGCAGAGAACACTGAGTCTATCTTT.